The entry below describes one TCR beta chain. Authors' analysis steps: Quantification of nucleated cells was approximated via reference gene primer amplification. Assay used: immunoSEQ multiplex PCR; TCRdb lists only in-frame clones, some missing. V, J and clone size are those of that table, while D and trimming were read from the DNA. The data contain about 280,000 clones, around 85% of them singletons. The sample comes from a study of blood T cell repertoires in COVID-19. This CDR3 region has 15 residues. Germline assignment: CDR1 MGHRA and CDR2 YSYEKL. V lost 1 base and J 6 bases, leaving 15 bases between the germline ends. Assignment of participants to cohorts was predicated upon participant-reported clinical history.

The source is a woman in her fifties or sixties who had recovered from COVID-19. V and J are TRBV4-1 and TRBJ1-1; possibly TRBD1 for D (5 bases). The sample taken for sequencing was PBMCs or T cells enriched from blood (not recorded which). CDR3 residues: CASSQALKGGAEAFF. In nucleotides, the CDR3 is TGCGCCAGCAGCCAAGCCCTAAAGGGAGGGGCTGAAGCTTTCTTT.